Listed below are T cell receptor beta chains from one sample, sequenced in a study of blood T cell repertoires in COVID-19. TCRdb keeps only in-frame clones here, not all; method: immunoSEQ multiplex PCR. This sample yields over 60,000 clones, of which around nine tenths are seen a single time; roughly 1% belongs to the top ten. The sequenced sample was peripheral blood. These receptor sequences come from a man between 65 and 85 years old with acute or convalescent COVID-19. Both conserved end residues are part of each CDR3. Each record gives: clone size, V gene, D gene, J gene, CDR3 protein, CDR3 DNA. D genes are given only for firm matches. Size is stated for part of the rows, as once, few or many counts, or as a class when the clone is expanded.

abundance: few
v_gene: TRBV14
d_gene: TRBD1
j_gene: TRBJ1-2
CDR3aa: CASSQQQGYGYTF
CDR3nt: TGTGCCAGCAGCCAACAACAGGGGTATGGCTACACCTTC

abundance: -
v_gene: TRBV3-1/TRBV3-2
d_gene: -
j_gene: TRBJ1-6
CDR3aa: CASSPLSGDSPLHF
CDR3nt: TGTGCCAGCAGCCCGCTTTCGGGGGATTCACCCCTCCACTTT

abundance: -
v_gene: TRBV5-1
d_gene: -
j_gene: TRBJ1-2
CDR3aa: CASSLVGDYGYTF
CDR3nt: TGCGCCAGCAGCTTGGTCGGAGACTATGGCTACACCTTC

abundance: -
v_gene: TRBV4-2
d_gene: TRBD1
j_gene: TRBJ1-2
CDR3aa: CASSQGTGVVGYTF
CDR3nt: TGTGCCAGCAGCCAAGGCACAGGGGTTGTGGGCTACACCTTC

abundance: -
v_gene: TRBV5-4
d_gene: -
j_gene: TRBJ2-5
CDR3aa: CASSPDSPQETQYF
CDR3nt: TGTGCCAGCAGCCCGGACAGTCCTCAAGAGACCCAGTACTTC

abundance: -
v_gene: TRBV2
d_gene: -
j_gene: TRBJ2-7
CDR3aa: CASSSREGSEQYF
CDR3nt: TGTGCCAGCTCAAGCAGGGAAGGGTCCGAGCAGTACTTC

abundance: -
v_gene: TRBV6-5
d_gene: TRBD1
j_gene: TRBJ1-3
CDR3aa: CASSPGTGAGNTIYF
CDR3nt: TGTGCCAGCAGTCCTGGGACAGGGGCTGGAAACACCATATATTTT

abundance: -
v_gene: TRBV18
d_gene: TRBD1
j_gene: TRBJ1-2
CDR3aa: CASSLIGQEYYGYTF
CDR3nt: TGTGCCAGCTCACTTATCGGACAGGAATACTATGGCTATACCTTC

abundance: -
v_gene: TRBV5-4
d_gene: -
j_gene: TRBJ2-7
CDR3aa: CASSPAGGSYEQYF
CDR3nt: TGTGCCAGCAGCCCCGCCGGCGGGTCCTACGAGCAGTACTTC

abundance: -
v_gene: TRBV3-1/TRBV3-2
d_gene: -
j_gene: TRBJ2-3
CDR3aa: CASSPPAVDTQYF
CDR3nt: TGTGCCAGCAGCCCACCGGCGGTAGATACGCAGTATTTT

abundance: -
v_gene: TRBV5-1
d_gene: -
j_gene: TRBJ2-3
CDR3aa: CASRSQGGTDTQYF
CDR3nt: TGCGCCAGCAGATCACAGGGTGGAACAGATACGCAGTATTTT

abundance: -
v_gene: TRBV5-1
d_gene: -
j_gene: TRBJ2-7
CDR3aa: CASSDPGFYEQYF
CDR3nt: TGCGCCAGCAGCGACCCAGGGTTCTACGAGCAGTACTTC

abundance: -
v_gene: TRBV5-1
d_gene: TRBD2
j_gene: TRBJ2-1
CDR3aa: CASTVEAIGTSHNEQFF
CDR3nt: TGCGCCAGCACTGTGGAGGCGATAGGGACTAGCCACAATGAGCAGTTCTTC

abundance: few
v_gene: TRBV3-1/TRBV3-2
d_gene: TRBD1
j_gene: TRBJ2-1
CDR3aa: CASHTRQGADNEQFF
CDR3nt: TGTGCCAGCCACACCCGACAGGGGGCTGACAATGAGCAGTTCTTC

abundance: -
v_gene: TRBV24-1
d_gene: -
j_gene: TRBJ1-5
CDR3aa: CATSDSRQSDNQPQHF
CDR3nt: TGTGCCACCAGTGACTCTAGACAGTCTGATAATCAGCCCCAGCATTTT

abundance: -
v_gene: TRBV28
d_gene: -
j_gene: TRBJ2-2
CDR3aa: CASSLSRGELFF
CDR3nt: TGTGCCAGCAGCCTGAGCCGCGGGGAGCTGTTTTTT

abundance: -
v_gene: TRBV5-4
d_gene: -
j_gene: TRBJ2-7
CDR3aa: CASSLVGGENEQYF
CDR3nt: TGTGCCAGCAGCTTGGTCGGAGGGGAAAACGAGCAGTACTTC

abundance: -
v_gene: TRBV11-2
d_gene: -
j_gene: TRBJ2-7
CDR3aa: CASVAQRNYEQYF
CDR3nt: TGTGCCAGCGTAGCCCAAAGAAACTACGAGCAGTACTTC

abundance: -
v_gene: TRBV7-9
d_gene: -
j_gene: TRBJ2-6
CDR3aa: CASGGGNSGANVLTF
CDR3nt: TGTGCCAGCGGAGGCGGGAACTCTGGGGCCAACGTCCTGACTTTC

abundance: -
v_gene: TRBV24-1
d_gene: TRBD1
j_gene: TRBJ2-7
CDR3aa: CATSDSGTGTYEQYF
CDR3nt: TGTGCCACCAGTGATTCCGGGACAGGGACCTACGAGCAGTACTTC

abundance: -
v_gene: TRBV7-2
d_gene: -
j_gene: TRBJ2-3
CDR3aa: CASSLVGGRTDTQYF
CDR3nt: TGTGCCAGCAGCTTAGTTGGCGGGCGCACAGATACGCAGTATTTT

abundance: -
v_gene: TRBV9
d_gene: -
j_gene: TRBJ1-3
CDR3aa: CASSDRTSGNTIYF
CDR3nt: TGTGCCAGCAGCGACAGGACCTCTGGAAACACCATATATTTT

abundance: few
v_gene: TRBV21-1
d_gene: -
j_gene: TRBJ1-3
CDR3aa: CASRRTGFSGNTIYF
CDR3nt: TGTGCCAGCAGGAGGACAGGATTCTCTGGAAACACCATATATTTT

abundance: -
v_gene: TRBV6-6
d_gene: -
j_gene: TRBJ1-6
CDR3aa: CASNQRTGDSPLHF
CDR3nt: TGTGCCAGCAACCAACGAACAGGAGACTCACCCCTCCACTTT

abundance: -
v_gene: TRBV6-5
d_gene: TRBD1
j_gene: TRBJ2-5
CDR3aa: CASGQDWTQYF
CDR3nt: TGTGCCAGCGGACAGGACTGGACCCAGTACTTC

abundance: -
v_gene: TRBV6-5
d_gene: -
j_gene: TRBJ1-3
CDR3aa: CASSRDRSSGNTIYF
CDR3nt: TGTGCCAGCAGCCGAGACAGGAGCTCTGGAAACACCATATATTTT

abundance: few
v_gene: TRBV25-1
d_gene: -
j_gene: TRBJ1-1
CDR3aa: CASSEFDSLMNTEAFF
CDR3nt: TGTGCCAGCAGTGAATTTGATTCTCTAATGAACACTGAAGCTTTCTTT

abundance: -
v_gene: TRBV3-1/TRBV3-2
d_gene: TRBD2
j_gene: TRBJ2-5
CDR3aa: CASSQGMGGTQETQYF
CDR3nt: TGTGCCAGCAGCCAAGGGATGGGGGGGACGCAAGAGACCCAGTACTTC

abundance: -
v_gene: TRBV19
d_gene: TRBD2
j_gene: TRBJ2-1
CDR3aa: CASSRDYDEQFF
CDR3nt: TGTGCCAGTAGCCGGGACTACGATGAGCAGTTCTTC

abundance: -
v_gene: TRBV27
d_gene: TRBD2
j_gene: TRBJ2-1
CDR3aa: CASRRQTSGRLNEQFF
CDR3nt: TGTGCCAGCAGGCGACAGACTAGCGGGAGACTCAATGAGCAGTTCTTC

abundance: once
v_gene: TRBV11-2
d_gene: TRBD1
j_gene: TRBJ1-3
CDR3aa: CASSPWTGGNTIYF
CDR3nt: TGTGCCAGCAGCCCCTGGACAGGAGGAAACACCATATATTTT

abundance: -
v_gene: TRBV5-1
d_gene: TRBD2
j_gene: TRBJ2-5
CDR3aa: CASSPGTSGYQETQYF
CDR3nt: TGCGCCAGCAGCCCCGGGACTAGCGGATATCAAGAGACCCAGTACTTC

abundance: -
v_gene: TRBV29-1
d_gene: TRBD2
j_gene: TRBJ2-5
CDR3aa: CSVGEGETQYF
CDR3nt: TGCAGCGTTGGGGAGGGAGAGACCCAGTACTTC

abundance: -
v_gene: TRBV4-1
d_gene: -
j_gene: TRBJ2-7
CDR3aa: CASSQDGTYEQYF
CDR3nt: TGCGCCAGCAGCCAAGATGGCACCTACGAGCAGTACTTC

abundance: -
v_gene: TRBV6-5
d_gene: TRBD2
j_gene: TRBJ2-3
CDR3aa: CASSRRVGGTDTQYF
CDR3nt: TGTGCCAGCAGCCGAAGGGTGGGAGGGACAGATACGCAGTATTTT

abundance: -
v_gene: TRBV6-5
d_gene: TRBD1
j_gene: TRBJ1-1
CDR3aa: CASSYDRVGMIQAFF
CDR3nt: TGTGCCAGCAGTTACGACAGGGTGGGAATGATCCAAGCTTTCTTT

abundance: once
v_gene: TRBV6-5
d_gene: -
j_gene: TRBJ2-7
CDR3aa: CASRKNRESYEQYF
CDR3nt: TGTGCCAGCAGGAAAAACAGAGAGTCCTACGAGCAGTACTTC

abundance: -
v_gene: TRBV10-2
d_gene: -
j_gene: TRBJ1-1
CDR3aa: CASSEGAGRAFF
CDR3nt: TGCGCCAGCAGTGAGGGGGCGGGGAGAGCTTTCTTT

abundance: -
v_gene: TRBV5-6
d_gene: TRBD1
j_gene: TRBJ1-6
CDR3aa: CASSLVGQGNYSPLHF
CDR3nt: TGTGCCAGCAGCTTGGTGGGACAGGGGAATTATTCACCCCTCCACTTT

abundance: -
v_gene: TRBV6-5
d_gene: TRBD1
j_gene: TRBJ1-5
CDR3aa: CASSLPDGTGIQPQHF
CDR3nt: TGTGCCAGCAGTTTACCCGATGGGACAGGGATTCAGCCCCAGCATTTT

abundance: -
v_gene: TRBV18
d_gene: -
j_gene: TRBJ2-5
CDR3aa: CASSPKNRDGETQYF
CDR3nt: TGTGCCAGCTCACCAAAAAACAGGGATGGGGAGACCCAGTACTTC

abundance: -
v_gene: TRBV5-5
d_gene: TRBD1
j_gene: TRBJ1-6
CDR3aa: CASSLLPTGGFNSPLHF
CDR3nt: TGTGCCAGCAGCTTACTTCCGACAGGGGGTTTTAATTCACCCCTCCACTTT